A single sample gave rise to the 18 T cell receptor beta chains below, sequenced in a study of immune heterogeneity within non-small cell lung tumors. In a multiplex PCR, 32 V and 13 J primers amplified TCR beta CDR3. TCRdb independently ran MiXCR on the multiplex PCR reads; one entry per CDR3 protein. The data hold approximately 6,000 distinct CDR3 sequences, with about a fifth observed a single time. Genomic DNA extracted from bulk tumor tissue served as template. A total of 550 to 650 ng was used per sample. While surgery was under way, several biopsies spaced far apart were taken per primary tumor. Curative surgical treatment was performed in patients who had newly diagnosed, untreated non-small cell lung cancer. Sequencing was carried out using lung tumor tissue. The source of these receptors is a man in his fifties or sixties with non-small cell lung cancer.

This clonotype was observed many times. The CDR3 DNA reads as TGTGCCAGCAGCCAAGACTCCTTACAAGGGAAGACCCAGTACTTC. As protein: CASSQDSLQGKTQYF. This chain joins TRBV3-1 and TRBJ2-5; D unclear. From germline, CDR1 is LGHDT and CDR2 YNNKEL (reference sequence). The CDR3 sequence is 15 residues long. Trimming left V 0 bases short and J 6 bases short, with 14 bases between.

Relative to its sample, this clonotype is medium-sized. This rearrangement joins TRBV12-3 or TRBV12-4 to TRBJ1-3; D might be TRBD1 (6 bases). V was shortened by 3 bases and J by 0 bases, with 9 bases between the two germline ends. This CDR3 is 15 amino acids long. The CDR3 region is CASSFDRPSGNTIYF. The CDR3 DNA reads TGTGCCAGCAGTTTCGACAGGCCCTCTGGAAACACCATATATTTT.

Sample share makes this clonotype medium-sized. The genes are TRBV5-1 and TRBJ1-2, with D possibly matching TRBD1 (5 bases). The germline V and J ends were trimmed by 0 bases and 4 bases, with 16 bases remaining between them. The CDR3 is made up of 16 amino acids. Per germline, CDR1 SGHRS and CDR2 YFSETQ. CDR3 amino acids: CASSLEPSQGLYGYTF. CDR3 bases: TGCGCCAGCAGCTTGGAACCATCTCAGGGACTCTATGGCTACACCTTC.

This clonotype is categorized as medium-sized (0.01 to 0.1%). The chain is built from TRBV6-1 and TRBJ1-2; D is unclear. The CDR3 has 12 residues. V shed 0 bases and J shed 7 bases, with 6 bases lying between them. Germline-derived CDR1 and CDR2 are MNHNS and SASEGT. Here the CDR3 DNA reads TGTGCCAGCAGTGAAGCGAAAAGTGGCTACACCTTC. Encoded protein: CASSEAKSGYTF.

In this sample, this clonotype is medium-sized (0.01 to 0.1%). The chain couples TRBV18 to TRBJ2-1; TRBD2 aligns across 13 bases. Per germline, CDR1 KGHSH and CDR2 LQKENI. This CDR3 comprises 16 residues. V lost 6 bases to trimming and J lost 6 bases; unmatched junction nucleotides: 8. The CDR3 bases are TGTGCCAGCTCGTCAGCGACTAGCGGGGGGACCAATGAGCAGTTCTTC. Its protein is CASSSATSGGTNEQFF.

By share, this clonotype ranks as medium-sized. The V and J genes are TRBV15 and TRBJ1-1; a possible D gene is TRBD1 (5 bases). The V gene lost 1 base and the J gene lost 7 bases, with 16 bases spanning the gap. The germline CDR1 and CDR2 sequences are LNHNV and YYDKDF (reference sequence). This CDR3 has 15 residues. As DNA, the CDR3 is TGTGCCACCAGCAGAGGTCCCGCCGGGGGGGGTGAAGCTTTCTTT. Translation: CATSRGPAGGGEAFF.

This clonotype is categorized as medium-sized. The V and J genes are TRBV4-1 and TRBJ1-2, with TRBD1 matching over 10 bases. Germline CDR1 MGHRA, CDR2 YSYEKL. The ends lost 0 bases at V and 6 bases at J; junction bases unmatched: 13. The CDR3 runs to 18 residues. The chain's CDR3 is CASSQDPLGTGVDHGYTF. CDR3 DNA: TGCGCCAGCAGCCAAGACCCACTCGGGACAGGGGTAGACCATGGCTACACCTTC.

As for this clonotype: Being one base from a much bigger clone, this may be a read error. The chain employs TRBV11-2 and TRBJ2-1; tentative D call: TRBD2 (5 bases). Germline V gene lookup returns CDR1 SGHAT and CDR2 FQNNGV. The length of the CDR3 is 13 residues. Trimming shortened V by 5 bases and J by 5 bases, and 10 bases separated the two germline ends. The CDR3 spells CASSPGLDNEQFF. DNA for the CDR3: TGTGCCAGCAGCCCCGGACTGGACAATGAGCAGTTCTTC.

J is TRBJ2-3 and V is TRBV27; D is possibly TRBD2 (7 bases). The germline gives CDR1 MNHEY, CDR2 SMNVEV (reference sequence). The CDR3 has 16 residues. Between the trimmed V and J ends, which lost 5 bases and 2 bases, there was a span of 17 bases. Here the CDR3 reads CASSPRGTTITDTQYF. CDR3 DNA sequence: TGTGCCAGCAGTCCAAGGGGGACTACTATCACAGATACGCAGTATTTT.

The chain couples TRBV5-6 to TRBJ1-5; no reliable D call. Trimming stripped 2 bases from V and 5 bases from J, with 11 bases between. The CDR3 spans 14 residues. The germline gives CDR1 SGHDT, CDR2 YYEEEE. DNA for the CDR3: TGTGCCAGCAGCTTTGGAGGAACCTATCAGCCCCAGCATTTT. Amino acids: CASSFGGTYQPQHF. The full variable domain, its missing parts supplied by reference TRBV5-6 and TRBJ1-5, is DAGVTQSPTHLIKTRGQQVTLRCSPKSGHDTVSWYQQALGQGPQFIFQYYEEEERQRGNFPDRFSGHQFPNYSSELNVNALLLGDSALYLCASSFGGTYQPQHFGDGTRLSIL.

This clonotype rates as medium-sized (0.01 to 0.1%). The rearrangement links TRBV5-1 to TRBJ2-7; a possible D gene is TRBD2 (6 bases). V was cut by 3 bases and J by 0 bases, with 10 bases left in between. This CDR3 is built from 14 residues. The germline gives CDR1 SGHRS, CDR2 YFSETQ. The CDR3 is CASSWAGFSYEQYF. The CDR3 coding sequence is TGCGCCAGCAGCTGGGCGGGATTCTCCTACGAGCAGTACTTC.

To note about this clonotype: At one boundary the junction diverges from the germline segment, which might be a read error. The chain combines TRBV19 with TRBJ2-2; the D gene could be TRBD1 or TRBD2 (5 bases each). The CDR3 contains 15 residues. CDR1 is LNHDA and CDR2 is SQIVND in the germline V gene (reference sequence). Here the CDR3 reads CVSISGPPNTGELFF. The CDR3 coding sequence is TGTGTCAGTATTTCGGGGCCGCCGAACACCGGGGAGCTGTTTTTT.

The sample holds many counts of this clonotype. The CDR3 nucleotides read TGTGCCAGCACCCTTGGGGGGGGAGGAGATACGCAGTATTTT. This encodes CASTLGGGGDTQYF. The rearrangement links TRBV2 to TRBJ2-3; 7 bases align to TRBD2. In germline, CDR1 is SNHLY, CDR2 FYNNEI. CDR3 length equals 14 residues. V lost 7 bases and J lost 5; bases outside the gene matches: 9.

Judged by abundance, this clonotype is medium-sized (0.01 to 0.1%). The chain links TRBV9 to TRBJ2-3; weak D call: TRBD2 (6 bases). This CDR3 has 14 amino acids. Germline V lookup: CDR1 SGDLS, CDR2 YYNGEE. V lost 4 bases, J lost 4 bases, and 13 bases lay in between. The CDR3 here is CASSLTGEADTQYF. CDR3 sequence (DNA): TGTGCCAGCAGCCTAACGGGAGAGGCAGATACGCAGTATTTT.

The sample holds one count of this clonotype. A much larger clone sits a single nucleotide away, making a read error possible. The rearrangement links TRBV7-9 to TRBJ2-1; 13 positions agree with TRBD2. The germline V gene has CDR1 SEHNR and CDR2 FQNEAQ (reference sequence). With 5 bases clipped from V and 10 bases from J, the junction kept 8 bases outside the gene matches. The CDR3 is 15 residues long. CDR3 sequence reads: CASSAGLAGIKEQFF. CDR3 nucleotide sequence: TGTGCCAGCAGCGCGGGACTAGCGGGAATCAAAGAGCAGTTCTTC.

This clonotype is medium-sized in the sample. The chain combines TRBV19 with TRBJ2-1; 9 nucleotides line up with TRBD2. CDR1 and CDR2 (germline): LNHDA, SQIVND (reference sequence). Trimming cost V 5 bases and J 6 bases; bases outside gene matches: 11. The CDR3 length is 16 residues. The CDR3 DNA reads TGTGCCAGTAGTGTTGACCTGGGACTAGCTAGCAATGAGCAGTTCTTC. Residues: CASSVDLGLASNEQFF.

This clonotype was seen repeatedly, ten times or more. The chain has TRBV12-3 or TRBV12-4 and TRBJ2-6; 9 bases align to TRBD1. J lost 2 bases, V lost 6 bases, and 8 bases had no gene match. The CDR3 covers 17 residues. DNA of the CDR3: TGTGCCAGCAGGACCGGGACAGGGTACACTGGGGCCAACGTCCTGACTTTC. Translating it yields CASRTGTGYTGANVLTF.

Remarks on this clonotype: A read error may explain this, as a much larger clone is one base away. The gene calls are TRBV7-3 and TRBJ2-2; either TRBD1 or TRBD2 may fit D (5 bases each). Per germline, CDR1 SGHTA and CDR2 FQGTGA. The CDR3 has 14 residues. CDR3 protein: CASSLGRRSGELLF. DNA for the CDR3: TGTGCTAGCAGCTTGGGACGGCGGTCCGGGGAGCTGCTTTTT.